These 5 T cell receptor beta chains were sequenced from one sample in a study of T cell repertoires in cytomegalovirus infection. TCRdb reprocessed the reads via MiXCR and lists one record per CDR3 protein. Among about 140,000 distinct CDR3 sequences, 5.5% to 8% were seen once, and the ten largest hold approximately 19%. Source material: PBMCs. These receptors were obtained from a human donor in good health (CMV status not recorded). Some clones in this sample may be carry-over from other donors' samples.

The chain joins TRBV5-6 to TRBJ2-7; D is unclear. CDR1 and CDR2 from the germline V gene are SGHDT and YYEEEE. V gave up 3 bases and J gave up 3 bases, with 13 bases separating them. CDR3 size: 14 residues. The CDR3 DNA reads TGTGCCAGCAGCTACTCACAGAGATTCTACGAGCAGTACTTC. This sequence encodes CASSYSQRFYEQYF.

This clonotype appeared many times. The chain carries TRBV20-1 and TRBJ1-1, with 8 positions matching TRBD1. The CDR3 length is 17 residues. Germline V gene sequence: CDR1 DFQATT, CDR2 SNEGSKA (reference sequence). Trimming cost V 1 base and J 1 base; bases outside gene matches: 11. In DNA form, the CDR3 reads TGCAGTGCTAGAGGAGGCCTCAGGGGGCAGGGGAACACTGAAGCTTTCTTT. Protein: CSARGGLRGQGNTEAFF.

Many counts were recorded for this clonotype. This CDR3 is CASGRQGSTEAFF. The CDR3 bases are TGTGCTAGTGGTCGACAGGGGTCCACTGAAGCTTTCTTT. This chain links TRBV12-5 with TRBJ1-1; 8 bases agree with TRBD1. The CDR3 totals 13 residues. Trimming took 5 bases from V and 4 from J; bases not matched to a gene: 3. Germline V gene data show CDR1 as LGHNT and CDR2 as FRNRAP. Filled out from reference TRBV12-5 and TRBJ1-1, the complete variable domain reads DARVTQTPRHKVTEMGQEVTMRCQPILGHNTVFWYRQTMMQGLELLAYFRNRAPLDDSGMPKDRFSAEMPDATLATLKIQPSEPRDSAVYFCASGRQGSTEAFFGQGTRLTVV.

Concerning this clonotype: One base away lies a much larger clone, so this may be a sequencing read error. The chain couples TRBV6-2 or TRBV6-3 to TRBJ1-1; D unclear. The CDR3 has 13 residues. Germline loops: CDR1 MNHEY, CDR2 SVGEGT. Here the CDR3 reads CASSYSLRTEDFF. The CDR3 DNA is TGTGCCAGCAGTTACTCCCTTAGGACTGAAGATTTCTTT.

This clonotype showed up many times. This sequence joins TRBV7-9 and TRBJ2-6, with D unresolved. Germline values: CDR1 SEHNR, CDR2 FQNEAQ (reference sequence). Trimming removed 5 bases at V and 4 bases at J, with 18 bases between. The CDR3 length is 17 residues. In nucleotides, the CDR3 is TGTGCCAGCAGCCCCTTGACCGCCGCCCGGGGGGCCAACGTCCTGACTTTC. Translating gives CASSPLTAARGANVLTF.